This passage covers 5 T cell receptor beta chains from one sample sequenced in a study of T cells after yellow fever vaccination. TCRdb processed the 5' RACE reads anew with MiXCR; each CDR3 protein has one entry. The sample records roughly 500,000 distinct CDR3 sequences, 15% to 20% being singletons. The sequencing here drew on PBMCs, taken 15 days after the yellow fever booster vaccination. These receptors came from a man aged 25 to 45 who received the YFV17D yellow fever vaccine.

This sequence joins TRBV7-2 and TRBJ2-1; D gene unclear. The CDR3 consists of 15 residues. The V gene lost 2 bases and the J gene lost 0 bases, with 8 bases spanning the gap. Looked up from germline, CDR1 is SGHTA and CDR2 is FQGNSA. CDR3 bases: TGTGCCAGCAGCTTAAGTAAGAGCTCCTACAATGAGCAGTTCTTC. This translates into CASSLSKSSYNEQFF.

This clonotype has more than one count but fewer than ten. V gene TRBV20-1 combines with J gene TRBJ2-1, with D perhaps matching TRBD2 (5 bases). Per germline, CDR1 DFQATT and CDR2 SNEGSKA (reference sequence). V shed 2 bases and J shed 10 bases, with 15 bases lying between them. The CDR3 totals 13 residues. The CDR3 DNA follows: TGCAGTGCTAGATCACTAGGAGTTGGCGAGCAGTTCTTC. Its protein is CSARSLGVGEQFF.

The DNA of the CDR3 is TGTGCCAGCTCACCTACGGGACAGGATGTCTATGGCTACACCTTC. It is translated as CASSPTGQDVYGYTF. The V call is TRBV18, the J call TRBJ1-2; 8 bases map to TRBD1. This CDR3 contains 15 residues. Looked up from germline, CDR1 is KGHSH and CDR2 is LQKENI. After removal of 3 bases from V and 4 bases from J, the junction contained 7 bases not matched to a gene.

The table lists this clonotype with a few counts. The rearrangement links TRBV23-1 to TRBJ2-1; perhaps TRBD2 as D (6 bases). TRBV23-1 is recorded as an ORF, its role being uncertain. The CDR3 has 16 amino acids. Trimming left V 4 bases short and J 7 bases short, with 20 bases between. The CDR3 is CASSPTRAGRINEQFF. For the CDR3, the DNA is TGCGCCAGCAGTCCAACTAGGGCAGGGAGGATTAATGAGCAGTTCTTC.

Worth noting for this clonotype: One end of the junction is discordant with germline, which a read error may explain. The V and J genes are TRBV20-1 and TRBJ2-1; D gene ambiguous. This CDR3 contains 16 residues. Germline CDR1 and CDR2: DFQATT and SNEGSKA (reference sequence). CDR3 nucleotide sequence: TGCTGTGCCCCACCGGTGGGGTCAAGATCCTACAATGAGCAGTTCTTC. Encoded protein: CCAPPVGSRSYNEQFF.